The following is a TCR beta chain sequence with its context. The data were obtained in a study of blood T cell repertoires in COVID-19. Study at large: COVID-19 samples, acute and convalescent, were from the United States, Italy and Spain. PBMCs, B-cell-depleted T cells, or T cells provided the cDNA or gDNA that made up the material.

Profiling relied on immunoSEQ multiplex PCR, and the TCRdb table lists in-frame clones only, not all of them. The sample holds about 200,000 clones, approximately 87% seen once. The V and J ends lost 0 bases and 4 bases, in that order; junction bases with no gene match: 2. The CDR3 loop spans 14 amino acids. CDR1 is MNHEY, CDR2 SVGAGI, per germline. Sequenced input: peripheral blood. The TCR comes from a woman aged 45-60 years with acute or convalescent COVID-19. The chain is built from TRBV6-5 and TRBJ1-1; 7 bases fit TRBD1. DNA of the CDR3: TGTGCCAGCAGTTACTCAGGGACAGCCACTGAAGCTTTCTTT. Protein product: CASSYSGTATEAFF.